This TCR beta chain was recorded in a study of control samples from healthy donors and cancer patients (dated by TCRdb to about 2020). The germline V gene specifies MDHEN as CDR1 and SYDVKM as CDR2. The CDR3 spans 17 residues, from the cysteine through the phenylalanine. Only the CDR3 part of the read is kept: 51 bases, read in frame from the first base. After removal of 5 bases from V and 4 bases from J, the junction retains 11 bases not matched to a gene. Of note for this clone: No antigen is known for it. Base-call qualities are not available, and no considerably larger clone is one nucleotide away.

The receptor library was made with the immunoSEQ multiplex PCR assay. Here the immuneACCESS table is served through TCRdb, limited to in-frame sequences with V and J called. Missing clones are a known gap in these copies; in checked studies unresolved V genes cover under half, and the rest lacks a known reason. The sample table contains some 120,000 clones; only one count was recorded for 85% to 90% of them. Around 1.1% of the sample is held by the ten biggest clonotypes. Sequences were obtained from PBMCs. The chain links TRBV28 with TRBJ2-2, with 9 central nucleotides matching TRBD2. The source is a woman aged 45-59 years with colorectal cancer. The nucleotide sequence reads TGTGCCAGCAGTCGACAGTCTAGCGGGACGGGCACCGGGGAGCTGTTTTTT. This codes for CASSRQSSGTGTGELFF.